The T cell receptor (beta chain) under discussion was sequenced for a study of cytomegalovirus exposure and HLA in healthy donors. Turning to the study itself: Among the roughly 380 donors who were genotyped, 81% fell in the genetic ancestry cluster that is associated with self-reported Caucasian donors.

This PCR relied on a set of 60 Vbeta primers and 13 Jbeta primers. The repertoire was sequenced with immunoSEQ multiplex PCR; TCRdb's copy has only in-frame clones and lacks some. The sample lists approximately 110,000 clones; around three quarters were seen once. Study outcomes and limitations: The number of N-insertions in an Asian-associated ancestry cluster was reportedly below the approximately 690-donor mean in a later analysis.

As for this clone: The antigen remains unidentified.

The CDR3 spans 14 residues. Trimming at V came to 3 bases and at J to 4 bases, leaving 1 base not matched to a gene. The germline V gene has CDR1 SGHAT and CDR2 FQNNGV. J is TRBJ1-1 and V is TRBV11-2; 11 bases are shared with TRBD1. The sample comprised PBMCs. This receptor was identified in a woman in her fifties or sixties in good health and CMV-seropositive. This chain's CDR3 is CASSFGTGGTEAFF. The CDR3 coding sequence is TGTGCCAGCAGCTTCGGGACAGGGGGCACTGAAGCTTTCTTT.